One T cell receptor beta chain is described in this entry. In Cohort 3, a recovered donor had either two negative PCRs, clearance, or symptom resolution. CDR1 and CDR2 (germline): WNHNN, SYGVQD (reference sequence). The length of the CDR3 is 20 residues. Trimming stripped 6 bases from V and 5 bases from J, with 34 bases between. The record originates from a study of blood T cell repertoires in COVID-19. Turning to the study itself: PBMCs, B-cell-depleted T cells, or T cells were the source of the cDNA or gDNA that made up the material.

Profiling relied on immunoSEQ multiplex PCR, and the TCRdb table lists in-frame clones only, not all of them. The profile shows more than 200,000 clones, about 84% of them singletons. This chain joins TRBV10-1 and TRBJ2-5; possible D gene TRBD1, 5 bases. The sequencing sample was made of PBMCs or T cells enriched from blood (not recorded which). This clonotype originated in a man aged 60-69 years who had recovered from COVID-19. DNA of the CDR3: TGCGCCAGCAGGGGGCTAAAGGGTATTTCACACACAAACAAAAGGGAGACCCAGTACTTC. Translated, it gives CASRGLKGISHTNKRETQYF.